This TCR beta chain was documented in a study of technical replicates of blood from a few donors listed by TCRdb under 2017. The library was generated by the immunoSEQ multiplex PCR assay. TCRdb mirrors the immuneACCESS table, restricted to in-frame sequences. Some clones are absent from its copies; in checked studies, under half trace to an unresolved V gene, and the reason for the others is unknown. The sample table contains around 76,000 clones; only one count was recorded for around 97% of them. The biggest ten clones account for less than 0.25% of the sample. As regards this clone: The target of this receptor is not known. The input lacks base qualities; no much larger clone sits a single base away.

This clonotype originated in a human donor in good health. The sample comprised T cells isolated from PBMCs.

The DNA reads TGTGCCAGCAGCTTACAGCGTCAGAACACCAATGAGCAGTTCTTC. Its amino acids are CASSLQRQNTNEQFF. The receptor chain draws on TRBV7-3 and TRBJ2-1, with the D gene call left open. CDR1 and CDR2, per the germline V gene, are SGHTA and FQGTGA. Cut back by 2 bases and 6 bases, the V and J ends lie 14 bases apart. From cysteine to phenylalanine, the CDR3 is 15 amino acids long. Only CDR3 DNA remains: 45 bases, in frame from the first base.